The present entry profiles one T cell receptor (beta chain) with its context. Its antigen is as yet unknown. There are 14 residues in the CDR3. Germline lookup yields CDR1 SGHAT and CDR2 FQNNGV. V was clipped by 1 base and J by 5 bases, with 12 bases between them. This sample stems from a study of blood T cells in healthy people across ages. Findings and limits, study-wide: The study lacked donor CMV status, which possibly confounded expanded clonotype changes.

Investigators took roughly 9.5 milliliters of peripheral blood from every donor. Together with a sample-barcoded 5' primer, a J-beta primer mix was included in a second PCR lasting about 7 to 11 cycles. Tags on each cDNA molecule came from a template-switch adaptor with 12 random nucleotides. TCRdb reanalysed the 5' RACE reads using MiXCR and keeps one entry per CDR3 protein. This table holds hundreds of thousands of distinct CDR3 sequences, 55% to 75% found once. The material sequenced was blood. This TCR was sampled from a man aged 25-40 years in good health. The chain combines TRBV11-2 with TRBJ2-7; TRBD2 might be the D (5 bases). CDR3 DNA sequence: TGTGCCAGCAGCTTAGGAGGGTATTCCCACGAGCAGTACTTC. This translates into CASSLGGYSHEQYF.